The T cell receptor beta chain described here comes from a study of cytomegalovirus exposure and HLA in healthy donors. Study findings and constraints: Excluded were some V segments that proved indistinguishable, including TRBV6-2 and TRBV6-3. TCR beta V- and J-gene trimming was later associated with a missense DCLRE1C variant.

This clone was seen only a few times. Its antigen is unknown. With V trimmed by 2 bases and J by 9 bases, 9 bases remained unmatched. The CDR3 totals 15 residues. CDR1 is MDHEN and CDR2 is SYDVKM in the germline V gene. Vbeta (60) and Jbeta (13) primers were used in the PCR. The table came from immunoSEQ multiplex PCR; TCRdb's copy has only in-frame clones and leaves some out. Among fewer than 120,000 clones listed, 76% were seen once. Input material: PBMCs. This TCR was sampled from a man aged 30 to 39 in good health and CMV-seropositive. The rearrangement uses TRBV28 and TRBJ1-5; TRBD1 aligns across 8 bases. CDR3 nucleotide sequence: TGTGCCAGCAGTTTAACAGGGGGGAGTGGGAGGCCCCAGCATTTT. Its translation: CASSLTGGSGRPQHF. The full variable domain, rest sourced from reference TRBV28 and TRBJ1-5, is DVKVTQSSRYLVKRTGEKVFLECVQDMDHENMFWYRQDPGLGLRLIYFSYDVKMKEKGDIPEGYSVSREKKERFSLILESASTNQTSMYLCASSLTGGSGRPQHFGDGTRLSIL.